There are a few counts of the clone carrying this T cell receptor (beta chain). These data come from a study of blood T cells in healthy people across ages. Germline CDR1 and CDR2: SGHRS and YFSETQ. V shed 4 bases, J shed 8 bases, and the junction held 11 bases outside the gene matches. The CDR3 runs to 14 residues. A second roughly 6 to 11 cycle PCR used barcoded and J-beta primers. Each cDNA molecule received a tag from a template-switch adaptor that had 12 random nucleotides. Each CDR3 protein is one row after TCRdb ran MiXCR on the 5' RACE reads. Of fewer than 1.5 million distinct CDR3 sequences listed, roughly 40% are singletons.

Specimen: blood. This receptor was obtained from a woman between 18 and 30 years old in good health. This chain joins TRBV5-1 and TRBJ1-2; TRBD1 agrees at 7 bases. The CDR3 nucleotides are TGCGCCAGCAGCGATTGGAGGCAGGGGGTCGGCTACACCTTC. Residues: CASSDWRQGVGYTF.